These T cell receptor beta chains were read from a single sample in a study of blood T cell repertoires in COVID-19. Sequenced by immunoSEQ multiplex PCR; TCRdb stores in-frame clones only, minus some. The data show more than 350,000 clones, 70% to 90% seen once. The sample consisted of PBMCs or T cells enriched from blood (not recorded which). The source of these receptors is a woman between 18 and 30 years old who had been exposed to COVID-19. Each CDR3 is given with its conserved first and last residue. D genes are given only for firm matches. Part of the rows lack a size; the others show once, few, many or a class for expanded clones.

V gene	clone size	D gene	J gene	CDR3 protein	CDR3 DNA
TRBV11-2	.	TRBD1	TRBJ1-4	CASTGQFNEKLFF	TGTGCCAGCACGGGACAGTTTAATGAAAAACTGTTTTTT
TRBV4-3	.	TRBD1	TRBJ2-7	CASSHRDRSSYEQYF	TGCGCCAGCAGCCACCGGGACAGGAGCTCCTACGAGCAGTACTTC
TRBV7-2	.	TRBD2	TRBJ2-7	CASSLGGANEQYF	TGTGCCAGCAGCCTCGGGGGGGCCAACGAGCAGTACTTC
TRBV30	.	TRBD1	TRBJ1-2	CAWSWDRGWANYGYTF	TGTGCCTGGAGTTGGGACAGGGGGTGGGCTAACTATGGCTACACCTTC
TRBV5-5	.	TRBD2	TRBJ2-1	CASSPGNEREVPYNEQFF	TGTGCCAGCAGCCCGGGGAATGAGCGGGAGGTCCCCTACAATGAGCAGTTCTTC
TRBV20-1	once	.	TRBJ1-1	CSAPGDRVAFF	TGTAGTGCTCCAGGGGATCGGGTAGCTTTCTTT
TRBV11-2	.	.	TRBJ1-1	CASSRGSPGEGEAFF	TGTGCCAGCAGCCGCGGGTCCCCAGGGGAGGGTGAAGCTTTCTTT
TRBV7-6	.	.	TRBJ2-6	CASSLASISGANVLTF	TGTGCCAGCAGCTTAGCGTCTATCTCTGGGGCCAACGTCCTGACTTTC
TRBV27	.	TRBD1	TRBJ1-1	CASSRRQGVVAEAFF	TGTGCCAGCAGTCGAAGACAGGGGGTGGTCGCTGAAGCTTTCTTT
TRBV5-6	.	TRBD1	TRBJ1-6	CASSWGQGQGSPLHF	TGTGCCAGCAGCTGGGGACAGGGACAAGGTTCACCCCTCCACTTT
TRBV6-4	few	.	TRBJ2-4	CASSDSPLAKNIQYF	TGTGCCAGCAGTGACTCCCCCCTAGCCAAAAACATTCAGTACTTC
TRBV7-3	.	TRBD2	TRBJ2-1	CASSSQGPLAGGPGEQFF	TGTGCCAGCAGCTCCCAAGGCCCTCTAGCGGGGGGGCCTGGTGAGCAGTTCTTC
TRBV6-4	.	TRBD2	TRBJ2-1	CASSDRWTSGANEQFF	TGTGCCAGCAGTGACCGGTGGACTAGCGGTGCCAATGAGCAGTTCTTC
TRBV19	.	TRBD1	TRBJ2-1	CASSPSGTVHRNEQFF	TGTGCCAGTAGCCCGTCCGGGACAGTCCACCGCAATGAGCAGTTCTTC
TRBV9	.	.	TRBJ1-3	CASSSGAGGEVVSGNTIYF	TGTGCCAGCAGCTCCGGGGCCGGTGGGGAGGTCGTCTCTGGAAACACCATATATTTT
TRBV7-2	.	.	TRBJ2-3	CASSQDYLSTDTQYF	TGTGCCAGCAGCCAGGACTATCTTAGCACAGATACGCAGTATTTT
TRBV9	.	TRBD2	TRBJ2-7	CASSVGTSGTYEQYF	TGTGCCAGCAGCGTAGGGACTAGCGGGACCTACGAGCAGTACTTC
TRBV6-5	.	TRBD1	TRBJ1-2	CASSRGQGYGYTF	TGTGCCAGCAGTAGAGGACAGGGCTATGGCTACACCTTC
TRBV10-1	.	.	TRBJ2-1	CASSEGTGTRRNEQFF	TGCGCCAGCAGTGAGGGTACCGGGACTCGGAGAAATGAGCAGTTCTTC
TRBV7-2	.	TRBD2	TRBJ2-5	CASSLGLAWETQYF	TGTGCCAGCAGTCTGGGACTAGCGTGGGAGACCCAGTACTTC
TRBV19	.	TRBD2	TRBJ2-7	CASGETSGRRNEQYF	TGTGCCAGTGGGGAGACTAGCGGGAGGAGGAACGAGCAGTACTTC
TRBV19	.	TRBD1	TRBJ2-2	CASRRGTESYTGELFF	TGTGCCAGTAGGCGAGGGACAGAGTCCTACACCGGGGAGCTGTTTTTT
TRBV5-4	.	TRBD1	TRBJ2-3	CASSWGQSSTDTQYF	TGTGCCAGCAGCTGGGGACAGTCTAGCACAGATACGCAGTATTTT
TRBV30	.	TRBD1	TRBJ1-1	CASVGQLNTEAFF	TGTGCCTCGGTGGGACAGTTGAACACTGAAGCTTTCTTT
TRBV6-5	.	TRBD1	TRBJ2-7	CASSPATGNYEQYF	TGTGCCAGCAGTCCTGCGACAGGGAACTACGAGCAGTACTTC
TRBV6-5	once	.	TRBJ2-7	CASTVRGASEQYF	TGTGCCAGCACTGTCAGGGGCGCGTCCGAGCAGTACTTC
TRBV5-1	.	.	TRBJ1-1	CASSLAVSNTEAFF	TGCGCCAGCAGCTTGGCGGTGTCGAACACTGAAGCTTTCTTT
TRBV7-2	.	.	TRBJ1-2	CASSLEGRGISVDYTF	TGTGCCAGCAGCTTAGAAGGTCGGGGGATTTCGGTGGACTACACCTTC
TRBV29-1	few	TRBD1	TRBJ2-7	CSGMTGYEQYF	TGCAGCGGGATGACAGGGTACGAGCAGTACTTC
TRBV5-1	.	TRBD1	TRBJ1-5	CASSLGQGGQPQHF	TGCGCCAGCAGCCTCGGGCAGGGGGGTCAGCCCCAGCATTTT
TRBV7-2	.	TRBD1	TRBJ2-7	CASSLEAGQVYSYEQYF	TGTGCCAGCAGCTTAGAAGCCGGACAGGTCTACTCCTACGAGCAGTACTTC
TRBV5-6	.	.	TRBJ1-2	CASSSTATYGYTF	TGTGCCAGCAGCTCCACAGCTACATATGGCTACACCTTC
TRBV29-1	.	TRBD1	TRBJ2-7	CSVEDRSSGTAYEQYF	TGCAGCGTTGAAGATCGATCCTCCGGGACAGCTTACGAGCAGTACTTC
TRBV12-3/TRBV12-4	once	TRBD1	TRBJ1-2	CASRVQGYYGYTF	TGTGCCAGCAGGGTACAGGGGTACTATGGCTACACCTTC
TRBV6-6	.	TRBD1	TRBJ2-7	CASRDRGTASYEQYF	TGTGCCAGCAGAGACAGGGGCACAGCTTCCTACGAGCAGTACTTC
TRBV7-9	.	TRBD2	TRBJ2-3	CASSPRGGGADTQYF	TGTGCCAGCAGCCCGCGAGGCGGGGGGGCAGATACGCAGTATTTT
TRBV28	.	.	TRBJ1-6	CASSITRTYNSPLHF	TGTGCCAGCAGTATCACGAGGACCTATAATTCACCCCTCCACTTT
TRBV12-5	.	TRBD2	TRBJ2-3	CASSSGSRTDTQYF	TGTGCTAGCAGTAGCGGGAGCCGCACAGATACGCAGTATTTT
TRBV5-1	.	.	TRBJ1-1	CASSGWQGNTEAFF	TGCGCCAGCAGCGGCTGGCAGGGAAACACTGAAGCTTTCTTT
TRBV5-8	.	.	TRBJ2-7	CASSFWTAYEQYF	TGTGCCAGCAGCTTCTGGACAGCCTACGAGCAGTACTTC
TRBV5-1	.	TRBD1	TRBJ1-4	CASSFGDRYNEKLFF	TGCGCCAGCAGCTTTGGGGACAGATATAATGAAAAACTGTTTTTT
TRBV28	.	.	TRBJ1-2	CASSSPGEADGYTF	TGTGCCAGCAGTTCACCCGGGGAGGCGGATGGCTACACCTTC
TRBV6-1	.	TRBD2	TRBJ2-7	CASSEVVAGGLYEQYF	TGTGCCAGCAGTGAAGTGGTAGCGGGGGGTCTGTACGAGCAGTACTTC
TRBV29-1	once	.	TRBJ1-2	CSVAPNGYTF	TGCAGCGTTGCTCCTAATGGCTACACCTTC
TRBV19	.	.	TRBJ1-2	CASSMARGGSDGYTF	TGTGCCAGTAGTATGGCCCGGGGTGGTTCTGATGGCTACACCTTC
TRBV7-9	.	.	TRBJ2-1	CASSLGDSSEQFF	TGTGCCAGCAGCTTAGGGGACTCAAGTGAGCAGTTCTTC
TRBV28	.	.	TRBJ2-2	CASRAAGELFF	TGTGCCAGCAGGGCGGCCGGGGAGCTGTTTTTT
TRBV6-5	.	TRBD1	TRBJ1-1	CASSYGGTGTNTEAFF	TGTGCCAGCAGTTACGGAGGGACAGGGACGAACACTGAAGCTTTCTTT
TRBV28	.	.	TRBJ2-5	CASSSRVETQYF	TGTGCCAGCAGTTCGCGGGTTGAGACCCAGTACTTC